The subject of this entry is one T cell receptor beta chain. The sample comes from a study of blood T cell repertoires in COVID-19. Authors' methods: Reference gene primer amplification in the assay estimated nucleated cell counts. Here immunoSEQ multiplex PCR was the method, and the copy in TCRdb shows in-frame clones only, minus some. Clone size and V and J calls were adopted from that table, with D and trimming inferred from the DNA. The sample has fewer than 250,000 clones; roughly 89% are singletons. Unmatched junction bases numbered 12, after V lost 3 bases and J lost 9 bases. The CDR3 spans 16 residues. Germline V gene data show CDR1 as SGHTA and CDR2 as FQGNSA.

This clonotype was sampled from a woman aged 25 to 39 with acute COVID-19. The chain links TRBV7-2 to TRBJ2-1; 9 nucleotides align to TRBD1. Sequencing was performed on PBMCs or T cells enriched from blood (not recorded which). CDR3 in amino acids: CASSFAGTGNEAEQFF. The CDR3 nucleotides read TGTGCCAGCAGCTTTGCCGGGACAGGGAACGAAGCTGAGCAGTTCTTC.